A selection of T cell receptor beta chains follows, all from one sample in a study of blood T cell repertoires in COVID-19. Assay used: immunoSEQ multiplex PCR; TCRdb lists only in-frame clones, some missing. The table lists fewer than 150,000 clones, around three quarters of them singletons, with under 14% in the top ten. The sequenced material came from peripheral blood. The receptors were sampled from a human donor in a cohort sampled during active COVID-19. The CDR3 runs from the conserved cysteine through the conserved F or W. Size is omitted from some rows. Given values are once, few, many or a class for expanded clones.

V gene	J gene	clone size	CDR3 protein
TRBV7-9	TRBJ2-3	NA	CASSFRGDTDTQYF
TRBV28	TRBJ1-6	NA	CASSTTWTGGDSYNSPLHF
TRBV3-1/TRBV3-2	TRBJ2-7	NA	CASSQHRGDGNEQYF
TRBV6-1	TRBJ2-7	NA	CASSETGTGFEQYF
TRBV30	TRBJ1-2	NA	CAWSVLRPGQGKYGYTF
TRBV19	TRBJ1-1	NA	CASSMEGTHEAFF
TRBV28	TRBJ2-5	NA	CASSPRGRLAGGRKTQYF
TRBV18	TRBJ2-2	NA	CASSPISDTGELFF
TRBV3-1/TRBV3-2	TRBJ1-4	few	CASSQRGTVGEKLFF
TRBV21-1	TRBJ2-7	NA	CASSKALIRANLFYEQYF
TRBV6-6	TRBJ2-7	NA	CASSLGQAGMGGSSYF
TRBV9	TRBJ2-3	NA	CASSALTSADTQYF
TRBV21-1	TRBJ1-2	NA	CASSKVGRPYGYTF